These 21 T cell receptor beta chains were all obtained from the same sample, sequenced in a study of cytomegalovirus exposure and HLA in healthy donors. With 60 Vbeta and 13 Jbeta primers, the PCR was carried out. The repertoire was sequenced with immunoSEQ multiplex PCR; TCRdb's copy has only in-frame clones and lacks some. The sample carries around 140,000 clones, less than 10% recorded once. Sequencing was carried out using PBMCs. Receptors were obtained from a man aged 45 to 65 in good health and CMV-seronegative.

The chain combines TRBV6-1 with TRBJ1-1; D is perhaps TRBD1 (6 bases). V was clipped by 5 bases and J by 2 bases, with 9 bases between them. The CDR3 extends over 13 amino acids. Germline V gene sequence: CDR1 MNHNS, CDR2 SASEGT. For the CDR3, the DNA is TGTGCCAGCAGTAGGACAGCTAACACTGAAGCTTTCTTT. The encoded protein is CASSRTANTEAFF.

This clone appeared a few times. This chain uses TRBV2 with TRBJ2-6, with D possibly TRBD1 on 5 matching bases. Germline CDR1 and CDR2: SNHLY and FYNNEI. The V gene lost 6 bases and the J gene lost 1 base, with 13 bases spanning the gap. The CDR3 contains 16 residues. CDR3 coding DNA: TGTGCCAGCAGAGCGACAGCCACTTCTGGGGCCAACGTCCTGACTTTC. It is translated as CASRATATSGANVLTF.

In its sample, this clone was seen a few times. The chain has TRBV9 and TRBJ2-6; D perhaps matches TRBD1 (6 bases). Per the germline V gene, CDR1 is SGDLS and CDR2 is YYNGEE. The V gene lost 4 bases and the J gene lost 2 bases, with 10 bases spanning the gap. This CDR3 region has 15 residues. CDR3 protein: CASSSNRAGANVLTF. CDR3 bases: TGTGCCAGCAGCTCTAACAGGGCTGGGGCCAACGTCCTGACTTTC.

Comments on this clone: One end of the junction does not line up with germline, which may come from a read error. This chain links TRBV7-7 with TRBJ2-3; D may be TRBD2 (5 bases). Germline V gene data show CDR1 as SSHAT and CDR2 as FNYEAQ (reference sequence). The CDR3 sequence is 15 residues long. The CDR3 nucleotides read TGTGCTAGCAGCGGCACTGGAGCTCTCGCAGATACGCAGTATTTT. Its protein is CASSGTGALADTQYF.

V gene TRBV30 combines with J gene TRBJ2-1; D unresolved. In germline, CDR1 is GTSNPN, CDR2 SVGIG (reference sequence). This CDR3 comprises 11 residues. V was cut by 4 bases and J by 10 bases, with 11 bases left in between. The chain's CDR3 is CAWITNWEQFF. CDR3 in DNA: TGTGCCTGGATAACTAACTGGGAGCAGTTCTTC.

The chain recombines TRBV2 with TRBJ1-2; tentatively, D is TRBD1 (5 bases). Germline V CDR1 and CDR2: SNHLY, FYNNEI. The V gene lost 6 bases and the J gene lost 5 bases, with 13 bases spanning the gap. The length of the CDR3 is 13 residues. Here the CDR3 reads CASRDAGGYGYTF. The CDR3 nucleotides read TGTGCCAGCAGGGACGCCGGGGGATATGGCTACACCTTC. Full variable domain (outside the CDR3, taken from reference TRBV2 and TRBJ1-2): EPEVTQTPSHQVTQMGQEVILRCVPISNHLYFYWYRQILGQKVEFLVSFYNNEISEKSEIFDDQFSVERPDGSNFTLKIRSTKLEDSAMYFCASRDAGGYGYTFGSGTRLTVV.

This clone showed up just a few times. V gene TRBV10-1 combines with J gene TRBJ1-1; D may be TRBD1 (6 bases). Per the germline V gene, CDR1 is WNHNN and CDR2 is SYGVQD (reference sequence). V was shortened by 2 bases and J by 6 bases, with 13 bases between the two germline ends. The CDR3 consists of 14 residues. DNA of the CDR3: TGCGCCAGCAGTGAGGCCCGAGGGGGAGCTGAAGCTTTCTTT. This encodes CASSEARGGAEAFF.

V usage is TRBV5-4 and J usage is TRBJ2-6, with D maybe TRBD2 (6 bases). Trimming pared 4 bases from V and 2 bases from J, leaving 13 bases between. Germline CDR1 reads SGHNT; CDR2 reads YYREEE (reference sequence). The CDR3 length is 16 residues. The CDR3 protein is CASSLGGGTGANVLTF. The CDR3 DNA reads as TGTGCCAGCAGCCTGGGAGGCGGGACTGGGGCCAACGTCCTGACTTTC.

The chain joins TRBV7-9 to TRBJ2-5; TRBD2 matches 12 bases. CDR3 length: 14 amino acids. Germline CDR1 is SEHNR and CDR2 is FQNEAQ (reference sequence). With 5 bases clipped from V and 4 bases from J, the junction kept 2 bases outside the gene matches. CDR3 protein: CASSRTSGVETQYF. The DNA of the CDR3 is TGTGCCAGCAGCCGGACTAGCGGGGTAGAGACCCAGTACTTC.

The sample holds a few counts of this clone. The chain has TRBV19 and TRBJ2-2; TRBD1 aligns across 7 bases. Germline V gives CDR1 LNHDA, CDR2 SQIVND (reference sequence). V lost 5 bases to trimming and J lost 9 bases; unmatched junction nucleotides: 9. The CDR3 runs to 14 residues. CDR3 DNA sequence: TGTGCCAGTAGTTCGGGACAGTCCAAAAGGGAGCTGTTTTTT. Translation: CASSSGQSKRELFF.

This clone appeared a few times. The CDR3: CASSIGGADTQYF. In nucleotides, the CDR3 is TGCGCCAGCAGTATTGGGGGGGCAGATACGCAGTATTTT. The chain combines TRBV5-1 with TRBJ2-3; 7 nucleotides align to TRBD2. The CDR3 loop spans 13 amino acids. Per germline, CDR1 SGHRS and CDR2 YFSETQ. Trimming took 5 bases from V and 4 from J; bases not matched to a gene: 4.

J is TRBJ2-7 and V is TRBV6-1, with 7 bases that match TRBD2. The V gene end was trimmed by 9 bases and the J gene end by 3 bases; junction bases not matched to a gene: 2. The V gene's germline CDR1 is MNHNS and CDR2 SASEGT. CDR3 size: 11 residues. The CDR3 here is CASGLGYEQYF. For the CDR3, the DNA is TGTGCCAGTGGACTAGGCTACGAGCAGTACTTC.

The V and J genes are TRBV7-6 and TRBJ2-3; TRBD2 aligns across 10 bases. The V gene's germline CDR1 is SGHVS and CDR2 FNYEAQ. V dropped 0 bases and J dropped 1; count of bases not matched to a gene: 4. The CDR3 runs to 17 residues. The CDR3 reads CASSLAQAGGGTDTQYF. As DNA, the CDR3 is TGTGCCAGCAGCTTAGCGCAAGCGGGGGGGGGCACAGATACGCAGTATTTT.

The V call is TRBV9, the J call TRBJ1-2; tentative D call: TRBD1 (6 bases). The CDR3 sequence is 17 residues long. Germline values: CDR1 SGDLS, CDR2 YYNGEE. V was shortened by 3 bases and J by 4 bases, with 22 bases between the two germline ends. CDR3 nucleotides: TGTGCCAGCAGCGACTTAAATACGACAGGTTTGGCCTATGGCTACACCTTC. The encoded protein is CASSDLNTTGLAYGYTF.

This clone appeared a few times. The rearrangement joins TRBV5-1 to TRBJ2-1; TRBD2 matches 10 bases. The ends lost 6 bases at V and 0 bases at J; junction bases unmatched: 9. The germline V gene has CDR1 SGHRS and CDR2 YFSETQ. This CDR3 has 17 residues. Here the CDR3 DNA reads TGCGCCAGCACCTGGACTAGCGGATTCAGCTCCTACAATGAGCAGTTCTTC. It translates to CASTWTSGFSSYNEQFF.

This clone appeared a few times. Within the sample, other DNA sequences also encode this same CDR3. The chain recombines TRBV5-1 with TRBJ1-2, with 10 bases that match TRBD1. V was pared by 4 bases and J by 3 bases, with 6 bases of the junction left unmatched. The CDR3 contains 15 residues. Germline CDR1 reads SGHRS; CDR2 reads YFSETQ. CDR3 in DNA: TGCGCCAGCAGCCCGAGGACAGGGGGGGACTATGGCTACACCTTC. Protein product: CASSPRTGGDYGYTF.

This clone was observed a few times. J is TRBJ2-3 and V is TRBV7-9; TRBD1 is a possible D gene (6 bases). From germline, CDR1 is SEHNR and CDR2 FQNEAQ (reference sequence). This CDR3 is built from 15 residues. Trimming took 5 bases from V and 2 from J, leaving 14 bases between them. The CDR3 coding sequence is TGTGCCAGCAGCACGGACAGAGACCCCACAGATACGCAGTATTTT. Protein: CASSTDRDPTDTQYF.

Only one count was recorded for this clone. The chain couples TRBV19 to TRBJ2-6; 10 bases fit TRBD1. The germline V gene encodes CDR1 LNHDA and CDR2 SQIVND (reference sequence). With V trimmed by 4 bases and J by 2 bases, 8 bases remained unmatched. The CDR3 sequence is 18 residues long. CDR3 sequence reads: CASSTWDRGKAGANVLTF. CDR3 bases: TGTGCCAGTAGTACCTGGGACAGGGGAAAGGCTGGGGCCAACGTCCTGACTTTC. The variable domain in full, completed from reference TRBV19 and TRBJ2-6, reads DGGITQSPKYLFRKEGQNVTLSCEQNLNHDAMYWYRQDPGQGLRLIYYSQIVNDFQKGDIAEGYSVSREKKESFPLTVTSAQKNPTAFYLCASSTWDRGKAGANVLTFGAGSRLTVL.

Only a few counts were recorded for this clone. The rearrangement joins TRBV28 to TRBJ2-7; 10 bases are a match to TRBD1. This CDR3 spans 15 amino acids. The V gene end was trimmed by 4 bases and the J gene end by 2 bases; junction bases not matched to a gene: 5. The germline V gene encodes CDR1 MDHEN and CDR2 SYDVKM. The CDR3 reads CASSSFGQGAYEQYF. For the CDR3, the DNA is TGTGCCAGCAGTTCTTTCGGACAGGGGGCCTACGAGCAGTACTTC.

This chain uses TRBV20-1 with TRBJ1-1, with 7 nucleotides matching TRBD1. V was clipped by 3 bases and J by 8 bases; unmatched bases: 3. CDR3 length: 11 amino acids. Germline V gene sequence: CDR1 DFQATT, CDR2 SNEGSKA (reference sequence). The CDR3 DNA reads as TGCAGTGCTAGGCCGGGACAGGAAGCTTTCTTT. Protein: CSARPGQEAFF.

The table lists this clone with a few counts. This chain joins TRBV15 and TRBJ1-5, with D possibly TRBD1 on 5 matching bases. The germline V gene has CDR1 LNHNV and CDR2 YYDKDF (reference sequence). This CDR3 has 17 amino acids. Trimming cost V 0 bases and J 1 base, with 13 bases left between them. The CDR3 loop is CATSRDPREASNQPQHF. CDR3 DNA sequence: TGTGCCACCAGCAGAGATCCCAGGGAAGCAAGCAATCAGCCCCAGCATTTT. Filled out from reference TRBV15 and TRBJ1-5, the complete variable domain reads DAMVIQNPRYQVTQFGKPVTLSCSQTLNHNVMYWYQQKSSQAPKLLFHYYDKDFNNEADTPDNFQSRRPNTSFCFLDIRSPGLGDTAMYLCATSRDPREASNQPQHFGDGTRLSIL.